The sequence of this T cell receptor (beta chain) was determined in a study of yellow fever vaccine responses in identical twins. Study-level results: Twin vaccine T cell responses reportedly seemed partly convergent, partly personalized.

A word on this clonotype: Its target is not known.

J lost 0 bases, V lost 6 bases, and 4 bases had no gene match. Germline V CDR1 and CDR2: SNHLY, FYNNEI. The CDR3 is made up of 15 amino acids. Using its own MiXCR run on the RT-PCR reads, TCRdb lists one record per CDR3 protein. The sample has approximately 2,000 distinct CDR3 sequences, roughly 83% seen once; the top ten hold approximately 3.5%. The chain uses TRBV2 and TRBJ2-3; 9 bases fit TRBD1. The input for sequencing was T cells from blood (PBMCs), unsorted or a sorted subset (not recorded which), taken before or after yellow fever vaccination (not recorded which). The clonotype was recovered from a woman aged 18-29 years who received the yellow fever vaccine. CDR3 sequence: CASSPGQGSTDTQYF. The DNA for the CDR3 is TGTGCCAGCAGCCCGGGACAGGGAAGCACAGATACGCAGTATTTT. The whole variable domain, filled in from reference TRBV2 and TRBJ2-3, reads EPEVTQTPSHQVTQMGQEVILRCVPISNHLYFYWYRQILGQKVEFLVSFYNNEISEKSEIFDDQFSVERPDGSNFTLKIRSTKLEDSAMYFCASSPGQGSTDTQYFGPGTRLTVL.